A single sample is the source of the 30 T cell receptor beta chains below, sequenced in a study of OX40 agonist ivuxolimab in advanced cancers. The protocol was immunoSEQ multiplex PCR, while the TCRdb copy is restricted to in-frame clones and leaves out a portion. The sample records tens of thousands of clones, 84% being singletons. The specimen comprised CD4+ or CD8+ T cells sorted from blood, sampled in a trial of the OX40 agonist ivuxolimab. The receptors stem from an adult with an advanced solid tumor such as melanoma, head and neck, liver or kidney cancer.

The chain couples TRBV6-6 to TRBJ1-5; a possible D gene is TRBD1 (6 bases). This CDR3 has 14 residues. In germline, CDR1 is MNHNY, CDR2 SVGAGI (reference sequence). V was pared by 5 bases and J by 11 bases, with 19 bases between. This chain's CDR3 is CASSGDRLLSAQHF. The CDR3 nucleotides are TGTGCCAGCAGTGGAGACAGGTTGTTAAGTGCCCAGCATTTT.

The chain has TRBV19 and TRBJ1-2; D is possibly TRBD1 (5 bases). This CDR3 has 14 amino acids. Trimming pared 2 bases from V and 3 bases from J, leaving 10 bases between. Germline V lookup: CDR1 LNHDA, CDR2 SQIVND (reference sequence). The DNA of the CDR3 is TGTGCCAGTAGTATAAAGGGGACTGACTATGGCTACACCTTC. Residues: CASSIKGTDYGYTF.

This rearrangement joins TRBV28 to TRBJ1-3; 7 bases align to TRBD1. This CDR3 has 14 residues. The ends lost 6 bases at V and 4 bases at J; junction bases unmatched: 6. Germline loops: CDR1 MDHEN, CDR2 SYDVKM. The CDR3 spells CASSFRDRGNTIYF. DNA for the CDR3: TGTGCCAGCAGCTTTCGGGACAGAGGAAACACCATATATTTT.

The chain couples TRBV5-4 to TRBJ2-5; 10 bases align to TRBD2. Looked up from germline, CDR1 is SGHNT and CDR2 is YYREEE (reference sequence). This CDR3 is built from 14 residues. The V segment lost 4 bases and the J segment 2 bases; nucleotides outside the gene matches: 2. The CDR3 DNA reads TGTGCCAGCAGCCTGGGACTAGCGCAAGAGACCCAGTACTTC. Translating it yields CASSLGLAQETQYF.

The CDR3 reads CASSLGGTGVETQYF. For the CDR3, the DNA is TGTGCCAGCAGCTTAGGAGGGACAGGGGTGGAGACCCAGTACTTC. V gene TRBV11-3 combines with J gene TRBJ2-5, with 10 bases that match TRBD1. CDR1 and CDR2 from the germline V gene are SGHNT and YENEEA. The CDR3 spans 15 residues. V lost 1 base and J lost 5; bases outside the gene matches: 4.

The DNA for the CDR3 is TGTGCCAGCAGCGGTCAACTAGCGGGGGGGACCCAGTACTTC. Translation gives CASSGQLAGGTQYF. The J gene is TRBJ2-5, the V gene TRBV9, with TRBD2 matching over 12 bases. This CDR3 is built from 14 residues. V lost 3 bases and J lost 7; bases outside the gene matches: 4. In germline, CDR1 is SGDLS, CDR2 YYNGEE.

V is TRBV7-2 and J is TRBJ1-2; 7 bases are shared with TRBD1. Germline CDR1 is SGHTA and CDR2 is FQGNSA. Trimming cost V 5 bases and J 4 bases; bases outside gene matches: 7. The CDR3 has 14 amino acids. CDR3 DNA sequence: TGTGCCAGCAGCGAAGACAGGGTCGGCTATGGCTACACCTTC. The encoded protein is CASSEDRVGYGYTF. The whole variable domain, filled in from reference TRBV7-2 and TRBJ1-2, reads GAGVSQSPSNKVTEKGKDVELRCDPISGHTALYWYRQSLGQGLEFLIYFQGNSAPDKSGLPSDRFSAERTGGSVSTLTIQRTQQEDSAVYLCASSEDRVGYGYTFGSGTRLTVV.

In its sample, this clone was seen once. The genes are TRBV6-6 and TRBJ1-1; D perhaps matches TRBD1 (5 bases). The V end was cut by 3 bases, the J end by 5 bases, with 13 bases between. Germline lookup yields CDR1 MNHNY and CDR2 SVGAGI (reference sequence). The CDR3 sequence is 14 residues long. DNA of the CDR3: TGTGCCAGCAGTTATGGGGGTGGCGATACTGAAGCTTTCTTT. Translated, it gives CASSYGGGDTEAFF.

CDR3 loop: CASRASLDTQYF. For the CDR3, the DNA is TGTGCCAGCAGGGCCTCCCTAGATACGCAGTATTTT. The chain joins TRBV6-5 to TRBJ2-3; D unresolved. The CDR3 covers 12 residues. With 6 bases removed from V and 5 bases from J, the gap between germline ends came to 9 bases. Germline assignment: CDR1 MNHEY and CDR2 SVGAGI.

V gene TRBV7-8 combines with J gene TRBJ1-2; D gene ambiguous. With 4 bases removed from V and 7 bases from J, the gap between germline ends came to 16 bases. CDR3 length: 14 amino acids. Germline CDR1 and CDR2: SGHVS and FQNEAQ. The CDR3 nucleotides are TGTGCCAGCAGCTCCCGTACCCTAAAAGGTGGCTACACCTTC. The encoded protein is CASSSRTLKGGYTF.

The V gene is TRBV6-6, the J gene TRBJ1-1, with D perhaps TRBD1 (5 bases). The germline CDR1 and CDR2 sequences are MNHNY and SVGAGI (reference sequence). Trimming took 6 bases from V and 7 from J, leaving 15 bases between them. The CDR3 contains 13 residues. The CDR3 loop reads CASSQRGVGEAFF. The CDR3 coding sequence is TGTGCCAGCAGCCAGCGAGGGGTAGGTGAAGCTTTCTTT.

The rearrangement links TRBV30 to TRBJ1-6; 7 bases line up with TRBD1. V was clipped by 7 bases and J by 7 bases; unmatched bases: 10. There are 14 residues in the CDR3. CDR1 is GTSNPN and CDR2 is SVGIG in the germline V gene (reference sequence). The CDR3 bases are TGTGCCTTAAACCCGGGACAGTTGAATTCACCCCTCCACTTT. Protein product: CALNPGQLNSPLHF.

The chain carries TRBV11-1 and TRBJ2-1, with D maybe TRBD1 (5 bases). Germline CDR1 SGHAT, CDR2 FQDESV (reference sequence). The CDR3 is made up of 14 amino acids. The germline V and J ends were trimmed by 5 bases and 7 bases, with 15 bases remaining between them. In nucleotides, the CDR3 is TGTGCCAGCAGCCCCGGGCCTGACAGAAATGAGCAGTTCTTC. Amino acids: CASSPGPDRNEQFF.

This chain joins TRBV5-1 and TRBJ1-1, with D maybe TRBD1 (5 bases). The CDR3 is 15 residues long. V was pared by 6 bases and J by 4 bases, with 19 bases between. From germline, CDR1 is SGHRS and CDR2 YFSETQ. CDR3 in DNA: TGCGCCAGCATTACAGGAGGGACGGAGGGCACTGAAGCTTTCTTT. Residues: CASITGGTEGTEAFF.

To note about this clone: Relative to the germline gene, one junction end is altered; a read error may explain this. As DNA, the CDR3 is TGTGCCAGCAGTTCCACTCCGGGACAGGCTCGATTCCTCGACTTC. The encoded protein is CASSSTPGQARFLDF. The rearrangement uses TRBV28 and TRBJ2-4, with 8 bases that match TRBD1. The CDR3 length is 15 residues. Germline lookup yields CDR1 MDHEN and CDR2 SYDVKM.

The chain has TRBV7-3 and TRBJ2-3; 7 bases match TRBD1. The CDR3 is 15 amino acids. Germline V gene sequence: CDR1 SGHTA, CDR2 FQGTGA. V lost 5 bases and J lost 4; bases outside the gene matches: 9. The CDR3 DNA reads as TGTGCCAGCAGCGCACAAACCGGGACAGCAGATACGCAGTATTTT. Its translation: CASSAQTGTADTQYF.

This chain uses TRBV27 with TRBJ2-1; D remains unclear. V was pared by 10 bases and J by 0 bases, with 19 bases between. Germline CDR1 MNHEY, CDR2 SMNVEV (reference sequence). The CDR3 is made up of 16 amino acids. CDR3 sequence: CATRAGDPSSYNEQFF. CDR3 coding DNA: TGTGCCACTAGGGCAGGAGATCCCAGCTCCTACAATGAGCAGTTCTTC.

The chain uses TRBV19 and TRBJ1-5; tentative D call: TRBD1 (5 bases). Germline V lookup: CDR1 LNHDA, CDR2 SQIVND (reference sequence). V dropped 9 bases and J dropped 1 base, with 16 bases sitting between them. This CDR3 is 15 amino acids long. CDR3 sequence reads: CASGASTESNQPQHF. CDR3 DNA: TGTGCCAGCGGGGCCTCTACAGAGAGCAATCAGCCCCAGCATTTT.

The CDR3: CASRRGQNEQYF. CDR3 bases: TGTGCCAGTAGGAGGGGGCAGAACGAGCAGTACTTC. The V and J genes are TRBV19 and TRBJ2-7; 7 bases map to TRBD1. J was trimmed by 5 bases and V by 6 bases; bases with no gene match: 4. There are 12 residues in the CDR3. Germline CDR1 LNHDA, CDR2 SQIVND (reference sequence).

The rearrangement uses TRBV28 and TRBJ1-1; D remains ambiguous. In germline, CDR1 is MDHEN, CDR2 SYDVKM. Between the trimmed V and J ends, which lost 3 bases and 1 base, there was a span of 12 bases. This CDR3 comprises 15 residues. CDR3 sequence: CASSFSGFTNTEAFF. The CDR3 DNA follows: TGTGCCAGCAGTTTTTCCGGGTTTACGAACACTGAAGCTTTCTTT.

The genes are TRBV2 and TRBJ2-2, with D tentatively TRBD1 or TRBD2 (5 bases each). The V and J ends lost 6 bases and 3 bases respectively, with 11 bases between them. Germline CDR1 reads SNHLY; CDR2 reads FYNNEI. The CDR3 runs to 14 residues. CDR3 sequence (DNA): TGTGCCAGCAGGGGGCGAGGGGACACCGGGGAGCTGTTTTTT. This encodes CASRGRGDTGELFF.

The chain uses TRBV6-1 and TRBJ1-1; 8 bases match TRBD1. Germline lookup yields CDR1 MNHNS and CDR2 SASEGT. V shed 7 bases, J shed 6 bases, and the junction held 7 bases outside the gene matches. CDR3 length: 13 residues. CDR3: CASTDRGRAEAFF. DNA for the CDR3: TGTGCCAGCACCGACAGGGGCAGGGCTGAAGCTTTCTTT.

V and J are TRBV6-5 and TRBJ2-1; TRBD2 agrees at 9 bases. Per germline, CDR1 MNHEY and CDR2 SVGAGI. This CDR3 region has 15 residues. J was trimmed by 9 bases and V by 2 bases; bases with no gene match: 8. CDR3 coding DNA: TGTGCCAGCAGTTACCGGCGGGAGGGCTGGGGTGAGCAGTTCTTC. As protein: CASSYRREGWGEQFF.

This clone was seen a handful of times. The genes are TRBV29-1 and TRBJ1-5; D is ambiguous. V lost 4 bases and J lost 0, with 4 bases in between. The CDR3 is 12 residues long. Germline CDR1 SQVTM, CDR2 ANQGSEA. CDR3: CSVGHSNQPQHF. The CDR3 bases are TGCAGCGTTGGCCATAGCAATCAGCCCCAGCATTTT.

This chain connects TRBV7-2 to TRBJ1-5; D unclear. The ends were cut back, 5 bases at V and 1 base at J, with 12 bases in the middle. CDR1 is SGHTA and CDR2 is FQGNSA in the germline V gene. CDR3 length: 15 amino acids. The CDR3: CASSPTPGSNQPQHF. CDR3 nucleotides: TGTGCCAGCAGCCCTACCCCTGGAAGCAATCAGCCCCAGCATTTT.

This chain uses TRBV19 with TRBJ2-3; no reliable D call. This CDR3 spans 14 amino acids. The V and J ends lost 1 base and 4 bases respectively, with 9 bases between them. Germline-derived CDR1 and CDR2 are LNHDA and SQIVND (reference sequence). CDR3 residues: CASSIGGDADTQYF. The CDR3 DNA reads as TGTGCCAGTAGTATAGGTGGGGATGCAGATACGCAGTATTTT.

V usage is TRBV7-2 and J usage is TRBJ2-5; D possibly matches TRBD1 or TRBD2 (5 bases each). The J call may not be correct, given that the DNA end is closer to TRBJ2-7. This CDR3 has 15 residues. Germline V CDR1 and CDR2: SGHTA, FQGNSA. For the CDR3, the DNA is TGTGCCAGCAGCTTGGTGCAGGGAGAAAACTACGAGCAGTACTTC. This codes for CASSLVQGENYEQYF.

The chain employs TRBV29-1 and TRBJ2-7, with 8 positions matching TRBD1. Germline V gene data show CDR1 as SQVTM and CDR2 as ANQGSEA. After removal of 7 bases from V and 2 bases from J, the junction contained 1 base not matched to a gene. The CDR3 contains 11 residues. The chain's CDR3 is CSGGQAYEQYF. DNA for the CDR3: TGCAGCGGGGGACAGGCCTACGAGCAGTACTTC.

V gene TRBV5-1 combines with J gene TRBJ2-2; 8 bases agree with TRBD2. Germline CDR1 is SGHRS and CDR2 is YFSETQ. The CDR3 sequence is 14 residues long. Trimming cost V 5 bases and J 4 bases; bases outside gene matches: 4. CDR3 nucleotides: TGCGCCAGCAGTGGACTAGCAAGCACCGGGGAGCTGTTTTTT. It is translated as CASSGLASTGELFF.

The chain combines TRBV7-9 with TRBJ1-2; TRBD1 agrees at 8 bases. Germline CDR1 and CDR2: SEHNR and FQNEAQ (reference sequence). This CDR3 contains 16 residues. V dropped 4 bases and J dropped 4; count of bases not matched to a gene: 11. CDR3 residues: CASSSISQGAAYGYTF. Written as DNA, the CDR3 is TGTGCCAGCAGCTCGATATCTCAGGGGGCGGCCTATGGCTACACCTTC.